One sample yielded the 10 T cell receptor beta chains listed below, sequenced in a study of blood T cells in healthy people across ages. Alongside a J-beta primer mix, a sample-barcoded 5' primer served in a second PCR lasting 7 to 11 cycles. TCRdb fed the 5' RACE reads into MiXCR, producing one record per CDR3 protein. Of more than 650,000 distinct CDR3 sequences in the sample, 20% to 25% were seen once. The sample consisted of blood. All receptors derive from a man aged 65 to 79 in good health.

The chain joins TRBV7-7 to TRBJ1-5; D perhaps matches TRBD1 (6 bases). Trimming shortened V by 5 bases and J by 8 bases, and 13 bases separated the two germline ends. The CDR3 contains 13 residues. Germline V CDR1 and CDR2: SSHAT, FNYEAQ (reference sequence). This CDR3 is CASSPGAGEPQHF. The CDR3 DNA sequence: TGTGCCAGCAGCCCAGGGGCGGGGGAGCCCCAGCATTTT.

This clonotype turned up a few times. Since the CDR3 does not end with the conserved phenylalanine or tryptophan, this likely comes from a read error. This rearrangement joins TRBV6-1 to TRBJ1-2; D not certain. The V end lost 0 bases, the J end lost 0 bases, and 2 bases lay between the germline ends. From germline, CDR1 is MNHNS and CDR2 SASEGT. The CDR3 covers 13 residues. For the CDR3, the DNA is TGTGCCAGCAGTGAAGCGTCTAACTATGGCTACACCCTC. As protein: CASSEASNYGYTL.

This chain uses TRBV30 with TRBJ1-2; 7 nucleotides match TRBD1. Per germline, CDR1 GTSNPN and CDR2 SVGIG (reference sequence). The length of the CDR3 is 12 residues. Unmatched junction bases numbered 4, after V lost 1 base and J lost 8 bases. CDR3 sequence: CAWSGRTGGYTF. The CDR3 DNA is TGTGCCTGGAGTGGCCGGACAGGAGGCTACACCTTC.

The chain combines TRBV6-2 or TRBV6-3 with TRBJ1-1; TRBD1 matches 8 bases. Germline-derived CDR1 and CDR2 are MNHEY and SVGEGT. V was clipped by 2 bases and J by 1 base; unmatched bases: 3. The CDR3 totals 15 residues. The CDR3: CASSYPGTGNTEAFF. The CDR3 nucleotides read TGTGCCAGCAGTTACCCCGGGACAGGGAACACTGAAGCTTTCTTT.

This chain joins TRBV14 and TRBJ1-3; a weak D match, TRBD1 (6 bases). The CDR3 has 15 residues. From germline, CDR1 is SGHDN and CDR2 FVKESK. V shed 4 bases and J shed 4 bases, with 14 bases lying between them. DNA for the CDR3: TGTGCCAGCAGCCTACCGGGGGCGCGGGGAAACACCATATATTTT. It specifies CASSLPGARGNTIYF.

The chain uses TRBV7-2 and TRBJ2-6, with TRBD1 as a possible D gene (6 bases). This CDR3 contains 16 residues. The germline CDR1 and CDR2 sequences are SGHTA and FQGNSA. V was clipped by 4 bases and J by 1 base, with 11 bases between them. The CDR3 is CASSYHRASGANVLTF. The CDR3 nucleotides read TGTGCCAGCAGCTACCACAGGGCATCTGGGGCCAACGTCCTGACTTTC.

This chain connects TRBV29-1 to TRBJ1-2; TRBD1 aligns across 9 bases. The CDR3 spans 13 residues. The V segment lost 3 bases and the J segment 4 bases; nucleotides outside the gene matches: 3. In germline, CDR1 is SQVTM, CDR2 ANQGSEA. The CDR3 coding sequence is TGCAGCGTTGACCGGACAGGGGTCTATGGCTACACCTTC. The encoded protein is CSVDRTGVYGYTF.

This clonotype appeared a few times. The J gene is TRBJ2-5, the V gene TRBV18; tentatively, D is TRBD1 or TRBD2 (5 bases each). Gene TRBJ2-7 matches the end of the DNA better, so the J call may be wrong. This CDR3 region has 13 residues. CDR1 is KGHSH and CDR2 is LQKENI in the germline V gene. The CDR3 reads CASSSGAAYEQYF. The CDR3 DNA is TGTGCCAGCTCATCCGGGGCCGCCTACGAGCAGTACTTC.

The V and J genes are TRBV5-1 and TRBJ2-3, with D perhaps matching TRBD2 (7 bases). The V and J ends lost 4 bases and 1 base respectively, with 19 bases between them. The CDR3 spans 17 residues. Germline CDR1 and CDR2: SGHRS and YFSETQ. This chain's CDR3 is CASSPRGGGHGTDTQYF. The CDR3 region has the DNA TGCGCCAGCAGCCCCAGGGGCGGGGGACATGGCACAGATACGCAGTATTTT.

A few counts support this clonotype. The junction differs from germline at one of its ends, possibly a read error. The CDR3 region has the DNA TGTACCAGCAGCTTAGGGGACGGTGTCTACAATGAGCAGTTCTTC. Its translation is CTSSLGDGVYNEQFF. The chain is built from TRBV7-9 and TRBJ2-1; tentatively, D is TRBD1 or TRBD2 (5 bases each). The CDR3 has 15 amino acids. CDR1 SEHNR and CDR2 FQNEAQ come from the germline V gene (reference sequence).